The clone carrying this T cell receptor beta chain has just a few counts. This sample stems from a study of blood T cell repertoires in COVID-19. Study overall: Some COVID-19 samples were acute and others convalescent; all came from the United States, Italy and Spain. PBMCs, B-cell-depleted T cells, or T cells provided the cDNA or gDNA that made up the material.

Per the original methods: Estimation of nucleated cell counts relied on the amplification of reference gene primers. Profiling relied on immunoSEQ multiplex PCR, and the TCRdb table lists in-frame clones only, not all of them. D and trimming come from the DNA, and the V and J calls and clone size come from that table. This table has about 200,000 clones, about nine tenths appearing once. This CDR3 is built from 14 residues. The germline CDR1 and CDR2 sequences are SEHNR and FQNEAQ (reference sequence). V trimming: 5 bases; J trimming: 12 bases; junction bases outside the gene matches: 13. The rearrangement joins TRBV7-9 to TRBJ2-1; 7 bases are shared with TRBD2. This clonotype originated in an elderly man with acute or convalescent COVID-19. Sequenced: peripheral blood. In nucleotides, the CDR3 is TGTGCCAGCAGCGCGGGGGAGGGGAGGTCCCGGCAGTTCTTC. Translated: CASSAGEGRSRQFF.